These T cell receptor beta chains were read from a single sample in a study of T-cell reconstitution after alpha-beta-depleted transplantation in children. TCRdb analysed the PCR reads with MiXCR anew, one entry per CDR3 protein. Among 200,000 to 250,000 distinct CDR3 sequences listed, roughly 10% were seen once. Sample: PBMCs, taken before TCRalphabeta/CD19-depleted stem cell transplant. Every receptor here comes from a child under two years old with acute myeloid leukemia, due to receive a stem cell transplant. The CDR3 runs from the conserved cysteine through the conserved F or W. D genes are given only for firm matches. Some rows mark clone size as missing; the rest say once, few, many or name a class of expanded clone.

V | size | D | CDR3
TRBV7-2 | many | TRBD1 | CASSPRQGLYGYTF
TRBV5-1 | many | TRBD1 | CASSPGTGVGYTF
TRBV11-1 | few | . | CASSLGWRGTWYNEQFF
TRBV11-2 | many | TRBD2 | CASSLGTMTSGRRAYEQYF
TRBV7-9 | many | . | CASSLEQHLNGELFF
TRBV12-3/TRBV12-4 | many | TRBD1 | CASSRGPDRETEAFF
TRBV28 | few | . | CASSLPQRNTEAFF
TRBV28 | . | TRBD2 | CASRGTSGGSYEQHF
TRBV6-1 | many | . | CASSPRWGGGHEQYF
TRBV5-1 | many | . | CASSPGDGYTF
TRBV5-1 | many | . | CASSSTGTPATHEQFF
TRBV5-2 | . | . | CASNDLAGWEETQYF
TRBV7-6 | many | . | CASSSGGGNYGYTF
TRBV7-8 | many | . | CATGATGELFF
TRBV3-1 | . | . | CASSTYLAPLYNEQFF
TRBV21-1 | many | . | CASSKGGQGAVYGYTF
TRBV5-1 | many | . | CASSLDRELGYF
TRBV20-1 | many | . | CSARDAETSHTDTQYF
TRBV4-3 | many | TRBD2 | CASSLFFAGATYEQYF
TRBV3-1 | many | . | CATSGHEQFF
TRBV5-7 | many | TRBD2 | CASSPGVDGRTDTQYF
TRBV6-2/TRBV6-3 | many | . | CASRGLAEAFF
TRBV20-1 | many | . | CSARGVGLETQYF
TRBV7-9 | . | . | CASSSPTQGDTGELFF
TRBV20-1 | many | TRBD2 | CSARDWSGNDYNEQFF
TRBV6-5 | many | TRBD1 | CASPTGARNTGELFF
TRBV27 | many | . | CASSSDIGLYNEQFF
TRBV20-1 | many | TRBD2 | CSARTSEDDEQFF
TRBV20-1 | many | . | CSGRGGGRDGYTF
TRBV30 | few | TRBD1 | CAWSAGDRARTEAFF
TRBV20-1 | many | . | CSARLGGQNTEAFF
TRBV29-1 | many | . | CSAGEGHNQPQHF
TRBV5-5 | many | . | CASSLGQAESEQFF
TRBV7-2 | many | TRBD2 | CASGLGGTQYF
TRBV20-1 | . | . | CSAVWESTDTQYF
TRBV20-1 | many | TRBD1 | CSAATGTENTDTQYF
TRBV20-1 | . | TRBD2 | CSAGPGTSGGVTQYF
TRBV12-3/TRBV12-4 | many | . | CASSLRRGYTF
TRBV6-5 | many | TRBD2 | CASSSFGTSGLPFGEQFF
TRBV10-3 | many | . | CAISNNNNNEQFF
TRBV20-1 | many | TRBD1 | CSASLTGDHNEQFF
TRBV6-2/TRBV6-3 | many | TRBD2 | CASSYFGTSGRASRGQFF
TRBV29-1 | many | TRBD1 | CSVVGRGKAGELFF
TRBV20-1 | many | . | CSARVGYEQYF
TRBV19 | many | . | CASSTISGEKLFF
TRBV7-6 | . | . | CASGSDSYEQYF
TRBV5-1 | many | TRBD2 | CASSSRTGGEQFF
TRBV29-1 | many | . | CSVVMAGTETQYF
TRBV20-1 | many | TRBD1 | CTTQGALPYYEQYF
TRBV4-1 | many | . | CASSQDKGSAQYF
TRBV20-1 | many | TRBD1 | CSARTGGPMNTEAFF